Listed here are 4 T cell receptor beta chains from one sample, sequenced in a study of T cells in women clearing cervical HPV infection. Repertoires were generated with immunoSEQ multiplex PCR, while TCRdb's copy carries only in-frame clones and drops some. The listing contains some 40,000 clones. Sequenced: blood buffy coat. These receptors were obtained from a woman aged 18 to 75 with a cervical HPV16 infection that either progressed to CIN3+ or cleared (not recorded which).

In the case of this clone: The missing CDR3 end, 3 residues past where the read stops, is filled in from the germline J gene. The rearrangement links TRBV7-2 to TRBJ2-7; TRBD2 might be the D (6 bases). The CDR3 totals 14 residues. Germline V gene lookup returns CDR1 SGHTA and CDR2 FQGNSA. Trimming cost V 5 bases and J 5 bases, with 16 bases left between them. The CDR3: CASSPGTWKDEQYF. Partial CDR3 DNA: TGTGCCAGCAGCCCAGGGACTTGGAAGGACGAG.

The covered CDR3 bases are TGTGCCAGCAGCTTAGCATCTGGGGCCAACGTG. Its translation is CASSLASGANV. The CDR3, in full, reads CASSLASGANVLFF. The chain links TRBV7-8 to TRBJ2-2; D might be TRBD1 (5 bases). The CDR3 end lies 3 residues beyond the end of the read and is filled in from the germline J gene. CDR3 length: 14 amino acids. From germline, CDR1 is SGHVS and CDR2 FQNEAQ. Based on the CDR3 plus reference TRBV7-8 and TRBJ2-2, the full variable domain is GAGVSQSPRYKVAKRGQDVALRCDPISGHVSLFWYQQALGQGPEFLTYFQNEAQLDKSGLPSDRFFAERPEGSVSTLKIQRTQQEDSAVYLCASSLASGANVLFFGEGSRLTVL.

As concerns this clone: The read ends 3 residues shy of where the CDR3 ends; the end is completed using the germline J gene. The J gene is TRBJ1-4, the V gene TRBV2; D is ambiguous. V lost 8 bases to trimming and J lost 2 bases, with 12 bases between them. CDR3 length: 14 residues. CDR1 is SNHLY and CDR2 is FYNNEI in the germline V gene. CDR3: CASLMSNTNEKLFF. The DNA read from the CDR3 is TGTGCCAGCCTAATGAGTAATACTAATGAAAAA.

A word on this clone: The read ends 3 residues before the CDR3 terminus; that terminus is restored from the germline J gene. This chain joins TRBV7-6 and TRBJ2-3; a possible D gene is TRBD2 (7 bases). The CDR3 spans 15 residues. CDR1 and CDR2 from the germline V gene are SGHVS and FNYEAQ. CDR3: CASSLERGAVSPQYF. CDR3 DNA, as far as it was read: TGTGCCAGCAGCTTAGAACGGGGGGCGGTATCTCCG. The complete variable domain, with remaining parts taken from reference TRBV7-6 and TRBJ2-3, reads GAGVSQSPRYKVTKRGQDVALRCDPISGHVSLYWYRQALGQGPEFLTYFNYEAQQDKSGLPNDRFSAERPEGSISTLTIQRTEQRDSAMYRCASSLERGAVSPQYFGPGTRLTVL.